Below, one T cell receptor beta chain is given with its context. Its antigen is as yet unknown. These data originate in a study of cytomegalovirus exposure and HLA in healthy donors. Germline CDR1 KGHSH, CDR2 LQKENI. The CDR3 contains 13 residues. V lost 2 bases, J lost 3 bases, and 8 bases lay in between. Overall study findings and caveats: Common viral pathogens (according to a later analysis) appeared linked to several of the most significant clusters. Cytomegalovirus association was listed for roughly 160 TCR beta chains. Immune exposure information available was restricted to CMV serostatus. The majority of CMV-associated TCR beta chains were reported as apparently HLA-restricted in a later analysis.

It was with 60 Vbeta and 13 Jbeta primers that the PCR ran. Sequencing was performed with immunoSEQ multiplex PCR; in TCRdb, only in-frame clones are kept and a portion is missing. The sample has about 220,000 clones, approximately 80% seen once. This clonotype originated in a boy aged 2 to 10 in good health and CMV-seronegative. Sequencing was carried out using PBMCs. The chain links TRBV18 to TRBJ2-7; possible D gene TRBD2, 5 bases. CDR3: CASSPGLIYEQYF. The DNA of the CDR3 is TGTGCCAGCTCACCAGGACTGATCTACGAGCAGTACTTC. The full variable domain, its missing parts supplied by reference TRBV18 and TRBJ2-7, is NAGVMQNPRHLVRRRGQEARLRCSPMKGHSHVYWYRQLPEEGLKFMVYLQKENIIDESGMPKERFSAEFPKEGPSILRIQQVVRGDSAAYFCASSPGLIYEQYFGPGTRLTVT.